The 10 T cell receptor beta chains listed next were all sequenced from one sample in a study of blood T cells in healthy people across ages. Next came a second PCR, run for about 6 to 12 cycles, which used a sample-barcoded 5' primer along with a J-beta primer mix. TCRdb re-analysed the 5' RACE reads in MiXCR, keeping a single row per CDR3 protein. The data show approximately 800,000 distinct CDR3 sequences, more than 50% seen once. Sequenced material: blood. All receptors derive from a middle-aged man in good health.

The chain carries TRBV2 and TRBJ1-2, with D perhaps matching TRBD1 (6 bases). The germline V gene has CDR1 SNHLY and CDR2 FYNNEI. The V gene lost 5 bases and the J gene lost 0 bases, with 16 bases spanning the gap. This CDR3 contains 16 residues. CDR3 coding DNA: TGTGCCAGCAGTTCCCGGGGGCAGGCCCCTAACTATGGCTACACCTTC. It specifies CASSSRGQAPNYGYTF.

This clonotype was counted a few times. This chain connects TRBV29-1 to TRBJ2-7; the match to TRBD2 covers 9 bases. The germline V gene has CDR1 SQVTM and CDR2 ANQGSEA. Trimming took 3 bases from V and 6 from J; bases not matched to a gene: 27. The CDR3 is made up of 20 amino acids. CDR3 sequence: CSVEVVSGFGSGSLLREQYF. In DNA, the CDR3 is TGCAGCGTTGAGGTCGTTTCCGGGTTTGGTAGCGGGAGCCTTTTACGCGAGCAGTACTTC.

The rearrangement joins TRBV5-6 to TRBJ2-3; either TRBD1 or TRBD2 may fit D (5 bases each). CDR3 length: 14 residues. V was clipped by 2 bases and J by 6 bases, with 13 bases between them. Germline V gene sequence: CDR1 SGHDT, CDR2 YYEEEE. The CDR3 coding sequence is TGTGCCAGCAGCTTTCTGGGACCACCCGATACGCAGTATTTT. Translating it yields CASSFLGPPDTQYF. The variable domain in full, with the rest retrieved from reference TRBV5-6 and TRBJ2-3, is DAGVTQSPTHLIKTRGQQVTLRCSPKSGHDTVSWYQQALGQGPQFIFQYYEEEERQRGNFPDRFSGHQFPNYSSELNVNALLLGDSALYLCASSFLGPPDTQYFGPGTRLTVL.

This clonotype was recorded a few times. The chain recombines TRBV12-3 or TRBV12-4 with TRBJ2-5, with D perhaps matching TRBD2 (6 bases). This CDR3 region has 13 residues. Trimming pared 5 bases from V and 3 bases from J, leaving 10 bases between. The CDR3 coding sequence is TGTGCCAGCAGTCGGGAGCCTGAAGAGACCCAGTACTTC. The encoded protein is CASSREPEETQYF.

The chain is built from TRBV7-6 and TRBJ2-5; D may be TRBD1 or TRBD2 (5 bases each). The germline gives CDR1 SGHVS, CDR2 FNYEAQ. The CDR3 runs 16 residues. V shed 6 bases and J shed 4 bases, with 21 bases lying between them. Written as DNA, the CDR3 is TGTGCCAGCAGTAATCCGATGGGACGGACGCGAGAGACCCAGTACTTC. It specifies CASSNPMGRTRETQYF.

The V gene is TRBV4-3, the J gene TRBJ2-7; 9 bases map to TRBD1. The CDR3 spans 14 residues. Germline values: CDR1 LGHNA, CDR2 YSLEER. Unmatched junction bases numbered 3, after V lost 0 bases and J lost 6 bases. The CDR3 loop reads CASSQETGGREQYF. The CDR3 coding sequence is TGCGCCAGCAGCCAAGAAACAGGGGGCCGCGAGCAGTACTTC.

The rearrangement joins TRBV14 to TRBJ2-1; weak D call: TRBD2 (6 bases). The germline V and J ends were trimmed by 1 base and 2 bases, with 9 bases remaining between them. The germline V gene encodes CDR1 SGHDN and CDR2 FVKESK. The CDR3 runs 15 residues. CDR3 sequence (DNA): TGTGCCAGCAGCCAAGGCTGGGGGGCCTACAATGAGCAGTTCTTC. It is translated as CASSQGWGAYNEQFF.

This clonotype was seen just once. The V and J genes are TRBV25-1 and TRBJ2-5; possibly TRBD2 for D (5 bases). Germline CDR1 MGHDK, CDR2 SYGVNS. V lost 5 bases, J lost 11 bases, and 15 bases lay in between. The CDR3 runs 12 residues. DNA of the CDR3: TGTGCCAGCAGTTCCCACAGTTGGGAGCAGTACTTC. It translates to CASSSHSWEQYF. Filled out from reference TRBV25-1 and TRBJ2-5, the complete variable domain reads EADIYQTPRYLVIGTGKKITLECSQTMGHDKMYWYQQDPGMELHLIHYSYGVNSTEKGDLSSESTVSRIRTEHFPLTLESARPSHTSQYLCASSSHSWEQYFGPGTRLLVL.

The genes are TRBV6-5 and TRBJ1-2, with a possible D match to TRBD1 (6 bases). Germline CDR1 and CDR2: MNHEY and SVGAGI. With 8 bases removed from V and 3 bases from J, the gap between germline ends came to 16 bases. The CDR3 has 14 amino acids. The CDR3 sequence: CASGMRGGDYGYTF. CDR3 coding DNA: TGTGCCAGCGGGATGAGGGGGGGCGACTATGGCTACACCTTC.

This clonotype has more than one count but fewer than ten. The chain recombines TRBV25-1 with TRBJ2-7, with 8 bases lining up with TRBD1. Germline-derived CDR1 and CDR2 are MGHDK and SYGVNS. This CDR3 region has 14 residues. V was pared by 3 bases and J by 6 bases, with 7 bases of the junction left unmatched. CDR3 region: CASSDIGQGGEQYF. The CDR3 DNA sequence: TGTGCCAGCAGTGATATAGGACAGGGCGGCGAGCAGTACTTC.